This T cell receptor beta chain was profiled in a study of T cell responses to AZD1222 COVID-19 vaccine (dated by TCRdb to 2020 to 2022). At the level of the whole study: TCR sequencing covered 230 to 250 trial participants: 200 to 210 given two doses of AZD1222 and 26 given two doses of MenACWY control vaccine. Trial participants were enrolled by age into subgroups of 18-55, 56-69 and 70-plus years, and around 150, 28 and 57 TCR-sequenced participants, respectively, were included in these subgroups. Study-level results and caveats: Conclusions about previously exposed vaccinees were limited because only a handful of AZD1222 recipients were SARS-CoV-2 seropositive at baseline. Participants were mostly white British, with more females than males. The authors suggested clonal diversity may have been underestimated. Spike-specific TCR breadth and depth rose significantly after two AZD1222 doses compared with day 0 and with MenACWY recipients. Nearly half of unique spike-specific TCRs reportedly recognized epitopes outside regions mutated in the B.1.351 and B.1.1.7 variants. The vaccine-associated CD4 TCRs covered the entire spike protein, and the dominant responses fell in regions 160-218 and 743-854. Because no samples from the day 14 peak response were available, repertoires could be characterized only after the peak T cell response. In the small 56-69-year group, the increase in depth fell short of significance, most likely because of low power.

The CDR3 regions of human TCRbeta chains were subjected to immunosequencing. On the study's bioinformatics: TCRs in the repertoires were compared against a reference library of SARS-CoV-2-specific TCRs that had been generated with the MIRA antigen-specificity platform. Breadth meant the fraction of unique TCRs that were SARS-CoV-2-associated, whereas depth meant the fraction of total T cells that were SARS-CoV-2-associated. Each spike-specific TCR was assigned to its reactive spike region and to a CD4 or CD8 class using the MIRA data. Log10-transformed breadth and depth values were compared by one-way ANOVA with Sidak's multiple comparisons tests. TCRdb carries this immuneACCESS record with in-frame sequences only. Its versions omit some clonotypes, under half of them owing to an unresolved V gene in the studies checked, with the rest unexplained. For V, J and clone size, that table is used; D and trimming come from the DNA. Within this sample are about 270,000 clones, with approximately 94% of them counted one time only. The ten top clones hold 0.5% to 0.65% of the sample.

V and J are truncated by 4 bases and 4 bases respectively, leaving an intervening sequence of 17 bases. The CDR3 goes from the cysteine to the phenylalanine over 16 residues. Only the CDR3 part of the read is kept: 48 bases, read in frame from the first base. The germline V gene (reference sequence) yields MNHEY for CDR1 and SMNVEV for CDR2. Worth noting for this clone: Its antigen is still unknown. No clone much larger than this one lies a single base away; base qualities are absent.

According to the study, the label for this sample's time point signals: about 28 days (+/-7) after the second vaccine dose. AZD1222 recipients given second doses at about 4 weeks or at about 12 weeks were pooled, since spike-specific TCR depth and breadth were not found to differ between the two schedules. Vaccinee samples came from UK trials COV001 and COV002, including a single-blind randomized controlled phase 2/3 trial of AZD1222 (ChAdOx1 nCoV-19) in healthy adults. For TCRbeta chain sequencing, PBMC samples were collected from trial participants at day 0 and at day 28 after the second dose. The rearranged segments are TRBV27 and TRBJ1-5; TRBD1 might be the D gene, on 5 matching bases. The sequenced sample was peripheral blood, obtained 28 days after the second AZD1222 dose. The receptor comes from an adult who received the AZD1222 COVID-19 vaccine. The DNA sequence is TGTGCCAGCAGTTCTCGGAGCATCGGGGGTAATCAGCCCCAGCATTTT. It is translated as CASSSRSIGGNQPQHF.